This is a list of T cell receptor beta chains from one sample in a study of T cells in Graves' hyperthyroidism and ophthalmopathy. TCRdb recomputed calls from the multiplex PCR reads with MiXCR, one row per CDR3 protein. This sample has 450,000 to 650,000 distinct CDR3 sequences; 14% occur once, and the top ten carry around 7%. The sequencing sample was made of blood. The receptors here all came from a woman aged 18-29 years with Graves' ophthalmopathy. Both conserved end residues are part of each CDR3. The order of the fields is V gene, D gene, clone size, J gene, CDR3 DNA, CDR3 protein. A D gene is named only where the DNA matches it firmly. Expanded clones are given a class, and other clones once, few, many or no size at all.

v_call: TRBV7-2; d_call: TRBD2; clone_size: NA; j_call: TRBJ2-7; cdr3_nt: TGTGCCAGCAGCCCCAGAAAAGCGGGAGGGACCTACGAGCAGTACTTC; cdr3_aa: CASSPRKAGGTYEQYF
v_call: TRBV4-1; d_call: NA; clone_size: few; j_call: TRBJ2-1; cdr3_nt: TGCGCCAGCAGCCTATTCGGAGGGGACAATGAGCAGTTCTTC; cdr3_aa: CASSLFGGDNEQFF
v_call: TRBV18; d_call: NA; clone_size: many; j_call: TRBJ2-7; cdr3_nt: TGTGCCAGCTCACCACCTGTCACAGGCGAGCAGTACTTC; cdr3_aa: CASSPPVTGEQYF
v_call: TRBV6-6; d_call: NA; clone_size: many; j_call: TRBJ1-1; cdr3_nt: TGTGCCAGCAGTTACGGAAGCAGCGATTTGAATACTGAAGCTTTCTTT; cdr3_aa: CASSYGSSDLNTEAFF
v_call: TRBV7-2; d_call: TRBD2; clone_size: NA; j_call: TRBJ2-5; cdr3_nt: TGTGCCAGCAGCTTAGGCGGGAGTGGGCAAGAGATCCAGTACTTC; cdr3_aa: CASSLGGSGQEIQYF
v_call: TRBV7-7; d_call: TRBD2; clone_size: NA; j_call: TRBJ2-1; cdr3_nt: TGTGCTAGTTCAGCGGGAGGGCCTTATGAGCAGTTCTTC; cdr3_aa: CASSAGGPYEQFF
v_call: TRBV4-2; d_call: TRBD1; clone_size: few; j_call: TRBJ1-3; cdr3_nt: TGTGCCAGCCAGAGGGGACAGATAATTGGAAACACCATATATTTT; cdr3_aa: CASQRGQIIGNTIYF
v_call: TRBV7-3; d_call: TRBD1; clone_size: many; j_call: TRBJ2-1; cdr3_nt: TGTGCCAGCAGCTTAACGCCAAGGCCCGGGACAGGGGAGCAGTTCTTC; cdr3_aa: CASSLTPRPGTGEQFF
v_call: TRBV20-1; d_call: NA; clone_size: many; j_call: TRBJ2-1; cdr3_nt: TGCAGTGCTCCAAGTACTAGTTATCGTGAGCAGTTCTTC; cdr3_aa: CSAPSTSYREQFF
v_call: TRBV7-3; d_call: NA; clone_size: many; j_call: TRBJ2-5; cdr3_nt: TGTGCCAGCAGCTTAGGGGGGCGAGCAGAGACCCAGTACTTC; cdr3_aa: CASSLGGRAETQYF
v_call: TRBV28; d_call: NA; clone_size: NA; j_call: TRBJ1-1; cdr3_nt: TGTGCCAGCAGTCCCGATGGCGCTGAAGCTTTCTTT; cdr3_aa: CASSPDGAEAFF
v_call: TRBV29-1; d_call: NA; clone_size: NA; j_call: TRBJ2-5; cdr3_nt: TGCAGCGTTGGCGGGGGGAGGGGGCAGACCCAGTACTTC; cdr3_aa: CSVGGGRGQTQYF
v_call: TRBV11-3; d_call: TRBD2; clone_size: many; j_call: TRBJ2-1; cdr3_nt: TGTGCCAGCAGCTTAGGCCCTCCACGAGCGGGAGACTTGTTCTTC; cdr3_aa: CASSLGPPRAGDLFF
v_call: TRBV28; d_call: TRBD2; clone_size: many; j_call: TRBJ2-3; cdr3_nt: TGTGCCAGCAGTTTTTCGACTAGCGGGACAGATACGCAGTATTTT; cdr3_aa: CASSFSTSGTDTQYF
v_call: TRBV6-1; d_call: TRBD2; clone_size: many; j_call: TRBJ2-7; cdr3_nt: TGTGCCAGCAGTTACTGGGGGACTAGCGGCTGGCCACTCTCCTACGAGCAGTACTTC; cdr3_aa: CASSYWGTSGWPLSYEQYF
v_call: TRBV11-2; d_call: NA; clone_size: many; j_call: TRBJ1-1; cdr3_nt: TGTGCCAGCAGCATCCGCGGGTGGGACACTGAAGCTTTCTTT; cdr3_aa: CASSIRGWDTEAFF
v_call: TRBV2; d_call: TRBD1; clone_size: many; j_call: TRBJ2-5; cdr3_nt: TGTGCCAGCACTACAGGGGCCTCGAAGACCCAGTACTTC; cdr3_aa: CASTTGASKTQYF
v_call: TRBV27; d_call: NA; clone_size: few; j_call: TRBJ1-5; cdr3_nt: TGTGCCAGCAGTCCCCTCCCTCCGGCCGGCAATCAGCCCCAGCATTTT; cdr3_aa: CASSPLPPAGNQPQHF
v_call: TRBV6-1; d_call: NA; clone_size: few; j_call: TRBJ2-2; cdr3_nt: TGTGCCAGCAGTAACCGGGGGAACACCGGGGAGCTGTTTTTT; cdr3_aa: CASSNRGNTGELFF
v_call: TRBV6-1; d_call: TRBD1; clone_size: few; j_call: TRBJ1-4; cdr3_nt: TGTGCCAGTCAGGGGGGACGGGCAACTAATGAAAAACTGTTTTTT; cdr3_aa: CASQGGRATNEKLFF
v_call: TRBV20-1; d_call: NA; clone_size: many; j_call: TRBJ2-7; cdr3_nt: TGCAGTGCTAGTGTTCCTTTCAAGTACGAGCAGTACTTC; cdr3_aa: CSASVPFKYEQYF
v_call: TRBV20-1; d_call: TRBD1; clone_size: NA; j_call: TRBJ1-2; cdr3_nt: TGCAGTGTTAACCAGCCCGGGACAGGGGTCGGCTACACCTTC; cdr3_aa: CSVNQPGTGVGYTF
v_call: TRBV7-2; d_call: TRBD1; clone_size: many; j_call: TRBJ1-6; cdr3_nt: TGTGCCAGCAGCACTCACTCCGGGACAGGGAATTCACCCCTCCACTTT; cdr3_aa: CASSTHSGTGNSPLHF
v_call: TRBV10-3; d_call: NA; clone_size: few; j_call: TRBJ2-1; cdr3_nt: TGTGCCATCAGTGACTTAGTCGTCAGCTCCTACAATGAGCAGTTCTTC; cdr3_aa: CAISDLVVSSYNEQFF
v_call: TRBV5-1; d_call: NA; clone_size: many; j_call: TRBJ2-7; cdr3_nt: TGCGCCAGCAGCTTCCCTACGACAGGACCGGTGGACGAGCAGTACTTC; cdr3_aa: CASSFPTTGPVDEQYF
v_call: TRBV7-9; d_call: TRBD1; clone_size: NA; j_call: TRBJ1-2; cdr3_nt: TGTGCCAGCAGCCGTCCCGGGACAGGGGCCTATGGCTACACCTTC; cdr3_aa: CASSRPGTGAYGYTF
v_call: TRBV7-9; d_call: NA; clone_size: NA; j_call: TRBJ1-1; cdr3_nt: TGTGCCAGCAGCTGGCGAGTTGGGAGCACTGAAGCTTTCTTT; cdr3_aa: CASSWRVGSTEAFF
v_call: TRBV7-3; d_call: TRBD2; clone_size: many; j_call: TRBJ2-1; cdr3_nt: TGTGCCAGCAGCGCGAAGTATAGCGGGATAATCCATGAGCAGTTCTTC; cdr3_aa: CASSAKYSGIIHEQFF
v_call: TRBV6-2/TRBV6-3; d_call: NA; clone_size: many; j_call: TRBJ2-7; cdr3_nt: TGTGCCAGCAGTTACTCGGACAGCCTTAACGAGCAGTACTTC; cdr3_aa: CASSYSDSLNEQYF
v_call: TRBV11-3; d_call: TRBD1; clone_size: NA; j_call: TRBJ1-5; cdr3_nt: TGTGCCAGCAGCTCAGCCCGGGACAGGTATAGCAATCAGCCCCAGCATTTT; cdr3_aa: CASSSARDRYSNQPQHF
v_call: TRBV3-1; d_call: TRBD1; clone_size: many; j_call: TRBJ1-1; cdr3_nt: TGTGCCAGCAGCTGGAGACAGGGCATCGAAGCTTTCTTT; cdr3_aa: CASSWRQGIEAFF
v_call: TRBV5-5; d_call: NA; clone_size: NA; j_call: TRBJ1-5; cdr3_nt: TGTGCCAGCAGCTTGAGGGGGGACTCCAGCAATCAGCCCCAGCATTTT; cdr3_aa: CASSLRGDSSNQPQHF
v_call: TRBV6-1; d_call: TRBD2; clone_size: many; j_call: TRBJ2-1; cdr3_nt: TGTGCCAGCAGTGAACAAGGTAAAGGACTAGCGGGAAGTGAGCAGTTCTTC; cdr3_aa: CASSEQGKGLAGSEQFF
v_call: TRBV2; d_call: NA; clone_size: many; j_call: TRBJ2-7; cdr3_nt: TGTGCCAGCGGCGAGACTAGATTAGGGGAGCAGTACTTC; cdr3_aa: CASGETRLGEQYF
v_call: TRBV18; d_call: TRBD2; clone_size: many; j_call: TRBJ2-1; cdr3_nt: TGTGCCAGCTCTCTAGCGGGAGCCAACAATGAGCAGTTCTTC; cdr3_aa: CASSLAGANNEQFF
v_call: TRBV18; d_call: NA; clone_size: many; j_call: TRBJ2-2; cdr3_nt: TGTGCCAGCTCACCACCAGGGGAGGCCGGGGAGCTGTTTTTT; cdr3_aa: CASSPPGEAGELFF
v_call: TRBV7-2; d_call: TRBD2; clone_size: many; j_call: TRBJ2-3; cdr3_nt: TGTGCCAGCAGCTTAGGGGGAGCGGGAGGCACAGATACGCAGTATTTT; cdr3_aa: CASSLGGAGGTDTQYF
v_call: TRBV20-1; d_call: NA; clone_size: few; j_call: TRBJ1-5; cdr3_nt: TGCAGTGCTAGTCCTGGAAGCAATCAGCCCCAGCATTTT; cdr3_aa: CSASPGSNQPQHF
v_call: TRBV2; d_call: TRBD2; clone_size: many; j_call: TRBJ2-3; cdr3_nt: TGTGCCAGCGGGGCTAGCGGGAGCACAGATACGCAGTATTTT; cdr3_aa: CASGASGSTDTQYF
v_call: TRBV28; d_call: TRBD2; clone_size: many; j_call: TRBJ2-5; cdr3_nt: TGTGCCAGCAGTTTTAGCCTGGGCGGGAGGGAGGAGACCCAGTACTTC; cdr3_aa: CASSFSLGGREETQYF
v_call: TRBV6-1; d_call: TRBD2; clone_size: NA; j_call: TRBJ2-2; cdr3_nt: TGTGCCAGCAGTGAACTAGCGGGGGGGATGGTCGGGGAGCTGTTTTTT; cdr3_aa: CASSELAGGMVGELFF
v_call: TRBV9; d_call: NA; clone_size: NA; j_call: TRBJ2-5; cdr3_nt: TGTGCCAGCAGCGTAGGAGAACAGGGCAGTAAAGAGACCCAGTACTTC; cdr3_aa: CASSVGEQGSKETQYF
v_call: TRBV4-1; d_call: NA; clone_size: NA; j_call: TRBJ2-1; cdr3_nt: TGCGCCAGCAGCCAAGATATCATGGGTGAGCAGTTCTTC; cdr3_aa: CASSQDIMGEQFF
v_call: TRBV2; d_call: TRBD2; clone_size: NA; j_call: TRBJ2-7; cdr3_nt: TGTGCCAGCACCGAATGGACTAGCGGATACGAGCAGTACTTC; cdr3_aa: CASTEWTSGYEQYF
v_call: TRBV7-9; d_call: TRBD1; clone_size: few; j_call: TRBJ2-6; cdr3_nt: TGTGCCAGCAGCCCCGGGTGGGACAGGACCTCTGGGGCCAACGTCCTGACTTTC; cdr3_aa: CASSPGWDRTSGANVLTF
v_call: TRBV29-1; d_call: NA; clone_size: many; j_call: TRBJ2-7; cdr3_nt: TGCAGCGTACGCCCTACAGGGCTCTACGAGCAGTACTTC; cdr3_aa: CSVRPTGLYEQYF
v_call: TRBV20-1; d_call: TRBD2; clone_size: many; j_call: TRBJ2-5; cdr3_nt: TGCAGTGCTAGGTCCTCGGGGCCTAGCGGGAGAGGGGTGAGAGAGACCCAGTACTTC; cdr3_aa: CSARSSGPSGRGVRETQYF